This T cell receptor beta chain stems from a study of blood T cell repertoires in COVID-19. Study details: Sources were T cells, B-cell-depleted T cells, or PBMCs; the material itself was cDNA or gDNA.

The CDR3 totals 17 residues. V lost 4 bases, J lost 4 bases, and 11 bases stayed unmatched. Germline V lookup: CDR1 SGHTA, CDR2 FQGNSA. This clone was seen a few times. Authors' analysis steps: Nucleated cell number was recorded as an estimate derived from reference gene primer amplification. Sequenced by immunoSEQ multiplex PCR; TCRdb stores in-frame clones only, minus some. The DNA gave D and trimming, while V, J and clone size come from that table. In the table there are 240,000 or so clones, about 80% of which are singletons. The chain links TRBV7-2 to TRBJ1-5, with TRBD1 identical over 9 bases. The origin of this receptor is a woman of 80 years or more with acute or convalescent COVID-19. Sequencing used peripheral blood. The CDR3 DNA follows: TGTGCCAGCAGCTCTCAAATAACAGGGGGCGGGAATCAGCCCCAGCATTTT. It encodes CASSSQITGGGNQPQHF. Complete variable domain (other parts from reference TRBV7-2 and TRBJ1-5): GAGVSQSPSNKVTEKGKDVELRCDPISGHTALYWYRQSLGQGLEFLIYFQGNSAPDKSGLPSDRFSAERTGGSVSTLTIQRTQQEDSAVYLCASSSQITGGGNQPQHFGDGTRLSIL.